The sequence of this T cell receptor (beta chain) was determined in a study of cytomegalovirus exposure and HLA in healthy donors. Study-level points and caveats: A missense DCLRE1C variant was associated with V- and J-gene trimming of TCR beta chains in a later analysis, and an independent cohort replicated the association. Common viral pathogens seemed to be connected with several of the most significant clusters, according to a later analysis.

This clone was counted only a few times. What it recognizes is unknown. From germline, CDR1 is SGHNT and CDR2 YYREEE (reference sequence). V dropped 7 bases and J dropped 1 base, with 5 bases sitting between them. The CDR3 is 11 residues long. The PCR ran on 60 Vbeta and 13 Jbeta primers. Assay used: immunoSEQ multiplex PCR; TCRdb lists only in-frame clones, some missing. The sample holds approximately 120,000 clones; roughly 85% are singletons and the top ten take around 19%. This clonotype originated in a man aged 18 to 30 in good health and CMV-seropositive. The V call is TRBV5-4, the J call TRBJ1-1; the D is unclear. Sequenced material: PBMCs. CDR3 DNA sequence: TGTGCCAGCGGCCAGAACACTGAAGCTTTCTTT. This sequence encodes CASGQNTEAFF. Full variable domain (missing parts from reference TRBV5-4 and TRBJ1-1): ETGVTQSPTHLIKTRGQQVTLRCSSQSGHNTVSWYQQALGQGPQFIFQYYREEENGRGNFPPRFSGLQFPNYSSELNVNALELDDSALYLCASGQNTEAFFGQGTRLTVV.